This entry features one T cell receptor (beta chain) sequence. This sample is part of a study of control samples from healthy donors and cancer patients. Measured with immunoSEQ multiplex PCR; TCRdb has only the in-frame clones, and not every one. The table has some 120,000 clones, over 80% seen once. The CDR3 has 18 amino acids. Per the germline V gene, CDR1 is SEHNR and CDR2 is FQNEAQ (reference sequence). V was clipped by 0 bases and J by 8 bases; unmatched bases: 10. The specimen was PBMCs. The receptor was derived from a man at least 80 years old with head and neck cancer. The chain links TRBV7-9 to TRBJ2-1; 13 bases agree with TRBD2. In DNA form, the CDR3 reads TGTGCCAGCAGCTTAGCAGATGGACTAGCGGGAGAGTTTTATGAGCAGTTCTTC. Translated, it gives CASSLADGLAGEFYEQFF. Combining the CDR3 with reference TRBV7-9 and TRBJ2-1 gives the whole variable domain DTGVSQNPRHKITKRGQNVTFRCDPISEHNRLYWYRQTLGQGPEFLTYFQNEAQLEKSRLLSDRFSAERPKGSFSTLEIQRTEQGDSAMYLCASSLADGLAGEFYEQFFGPGTRLTVL.